This T cell receptor (beta chain) was retrieved from a study of OX40 agonist ivuxolimab in advanced cancers. Study overall: Prior anti-PD-1, anti-PD-L1 or anti-CTLA-4 therapy was allowed; 30% to 40% had some.

The table came from immunoSEQ multiplex PCR; TCRdb's copy has only in-frame clones and leaves some out. In the table there are under 150,000 clones, about nine tenths of which are singletons. Study-wide findings and caveats: Fewer expanded clones were found on average in CD4+ than in CD8+ T cells. CD4+ and CD8+ blood T cells expanded clonally by week 6 at 0.1 to 3.0 mg/kg.

There are 11 residues in the CDR3. The V gene's germline CDR1 is SGHAT and CDR2 FQNNGV. This clone has a single count. The antigen is not known. The chain employs TRBV11-2 and TRBJ2-5; D is undetermined. The J call may not be correct, given that the DNA end is closer to TRBJ2-7. The sample in question was CD4+ or CD8+ T cells sorted from blood, obtained in a trial of the OX40 agonist ivuxolimab. The TCR originated in an adult with an advanced solid tumor such as melanoma, head and neck, liver or kidney cancer. CDR3 coding DNA: TGTGCCAGCAGCCTAGCCTACGAGCAGTACTTC. It translates to CASSLAYEQYF.